The 27 T cell receptor beta chains in this list originate from one sample, sequenced in a study of CD8 T cells in ankylosing spondylitis. MiXCR was run by TCRdb on the 5' RACE reads, yielding one entry per CDR3 protein. Among 150,000 to 200,000 distinct CDR3 sequences listed, roughly 13% were seen once. The specimen sequenced was blood, either unsorted or a sorted T cell fraction (not recorded which). The receptors come from a male donor with ankylosing spondylitis or in good health (not recorded which).

This clonotype has just a few counts. The chain carries TRBV2 and TRBJ2-7; 9 nucleotides agree with TRBD2. J was trimmed by 3 bases and V by 7 bases; bases with no gene match: 10. Per the germline V gene, CDR1 is SNHLY and CDR2 is FYNNEI. The CDR3 length is 15 residues. CDR3 nucleotides: TGTGCCAGCAAAAGAGATAGCGGGAGTCTCTACGAGCAGTACTTC. Translation gives CASKRDSGSLYEQYF.

The CDR3 is CASSPRPGQGETQYF. As DNA, the CDR3 is TGCGCCAGCAGCCCAAGGCCGGGACAGGGGGAGACCCAGTACTTC. V is TRBV4-1 and J is TRBJ2-5; 10 bases match TRBD1. The CDR3 is 15 amino acids. The V gene's germline CDR1 is MGHRA and CDR2 YSYEKL. The ends lost 4 bases at V and 5 bases at J; junction bases unmatched: 7.

Written as DNA, the CDR3 is TGCGCCAGCAGCTTGGCGGAGCCAGGAGGTTACGAGCAGTACTTC. Protein sequence: CASSLAEPGGYEQYF. The chain couples TRBV5-1 to TRBJ2-7, with D possibly being TRBD2 (5 bases). The CDR3 length is 15 residues. Trimming removed 0 bases at V and 4 bases at J, with 14 bases between. Germline V gives CDR1 SGHRS, CDR2 YFSETQ. The full variable domain, its missing parts supplied by reference TRBV5-1 and TRBJ2-7, is KAGVTQTPRYLIKTRGQQVTLSCSPISGHRSVSWYQQTPGQGLQFLFEYFSETQRNKGNFPGRFSGRQFSNSRSEMNVSTLELGDSALYLCASSLAEPGGYEQYFGPGTRLTVT.

This clonotype was detected only a few times. The V gene is TRBV27, the J gene TRBJ2-1, with D uncertain. Germline assignment: CDR1 MNHEY and CDR2 SMNVEV (reference sequence). The CDR3 contains 14 residues. Trimming left V 5 bases short and J 3 bases short, with 11 bases between. The CDR3 nucleotides are TGTGCCAGCAGTCTCCCGCCCAGCTACAATGAGCAGTTCTTC. It codes for CASSLPPSYNEQFF.

This clonotype was picked up a small number of times. This chain joins TRBV2 and TRBJ2-1, with a tentative D call TRBD2 (5 bases). Germline CDR1 SNHLY, CDR2 FYNNEI. Trimming cost V 1 base and J 3 bases, with 13 bases left between them. This CDR3 has 16 residues. The CDR3 coding sequence is TGTGCCAGCAGTGAAGGAAGGAGCGGCAACTACAATGAGCAGTTCTTC. Translation gives CASSEGRSGNYNEQFF.

This clonotype was seen once. The chain's CDR3 is CASSFAENYEQYF. The DNA for the CDR3 is TGTGCCAGCAGTTTTGCCGAGAACTACGAGCAGTACTTC. This chain joins TRBV6-2 or TRBV6-3 and TRBJ2-7; D gene unclear. The CDR3 has 13 amino acids. V lost 4 bases and J lost 3, with 10 bases in between. Germline V gene sequence: CDR1 MNHEY, CDR2 SVGEGT.

J is TRBJ2-5 and V is TRBV9; 7 bases map to TRBD2. The ends lost 4 bases at V and 3 bases at J; junction bases unmatched: 6. The CDR3 consists of 14 residues. The germline V gene has CDR1 SGDLS and CDR2 YYNGEE. This chain's CDR3 is CASSPPSGEETQYF. CDR3 DNA sequence: TGTGCCAGCAGCCCGCCAAGCGGGGAAGAGACCCAGTACTTC.

This clonotype has just a few counts. The chain combines TRBV25-1 with TRBJ1-1; 9 bases match TRBD1. This CDR3 has 15 residues. Germline V gene data show CDR1 as MGHDK and CDR2 as SYGVNS. The trim removed 10 bases at V and 0 bases at J, leaving 9 bases unmatched. CDR3 nucleotides: TGTGCCATCGGCTGGACAGGGGCTATGAACACTGAAGCTTTCTTT. Protein: CAIGWTGAMNTEAFF.

This clonotype has a count of ten or more. The chain has TRBV10-3 and TRBJ2-2; weak D call: TRBD1 (6 bases). Germline V CDR1 and CDR2: ENHRY, SYGVKD. The CDR3 extends over 17 amino acids. V was shortened by 4 bases and J by 2 bases, with 17 bases between the two germline ends. The chain's CDR3 is CAISAAPQGVNTGELFF. DNA of the CDR3: TGTGCCATCAGTGCGGCCCCACAGGGAGTTAACACCGGGGAGCTGTTTTTT.

This chain links TRBV30 with TRBJ2-3; 11 positions agree with TRBD2. J lost 4 bases, V lost 3 bases, and 6 bases had no gene match. The CDR3 sequence is 15 residues long. Germline CDR1 and CDR2: GTSNPN and SVGIG (reference sequence). In DNA form, the CDR3 reads TGTGCCTGGAGCCTACTAGCGGGGGACGCAGATACGCAGTATTTT. It is translated as CAWSLLAGDADTQYF.

This clonotype was seen a few times. V and J are TRBV12-3 or TRBV12-4 and TRBJ1-5; D possibly corresponds to TRBD1 (5 bases). The V and J ends lost 1 base and 9 bases respectively, with 7 bases between them. There are 12 residues in the CDR3. The DNA for the CDR3 is TGTGCCAGCAGTTTAGGGGGGGGGCCCCAGCATTTT. It specifies CASSLGGGPQHF.

The sample holds many counts of this clonotype. The rearrangement links TRBV5-1 to TRBJ2-2; the D gene is possibly TRBD1 (6 bases). Trimming removed 3 bases at V and 6 bases at J, with 15 bases between. The CDR3 extends over 15 amino acids. CDR1 SGHRS and CDR2 YFSETQ come from the germline V gene. CDR3 sequence (DNA): TGCGCCAGCAGCTCGCCCCCACAGGGTTCCGGGGAGCTGTTTTTT. It yields the protein CASSSPPQGSGELFF.

This clonotype was observed a few times. The V call is TRBV29-1, the J call TRBJ1-2; 10 nucleotides agree with TRBD1. The CDR3 has 14 residues. V lost 8 bases, J lost 3 bases, and 9 bases stayed unmatched. Germline V gene data show CDR1 as SQVTM and CDR2 as ANQGSEA. The CDR3 here is CSSWGTGVDYGYTF. The DNA for the CDR3 is TGCAGCTCTTGGGGGACAGGGGTAGACTATGGCTACACCTTC.

This clonotype has more than one count but fewer than ten. The chain recombines TRBV6-5 with TRBJ1-2; unclear D gene. Deletions cut 2 bases from V and 2 bases from J, with 12 bases between. This CDR3 has 15 residues. CDR1 MNHEY and CDR2 SVGAGI come from the germline V gene. CDR3 sequence reads: CASSYAPGQNYGYTF. The CDR3, as DNA: TGTGCCAGCAGTTACGCCCCCGGGCAGAACTATGGCTACACCTTC.

This clonotype was picked up many times. The chain is built from TRBV5-1 and TRBJ2-7, with TRBD2 matching 7 bases. This CDR3 has 13 residues. Germline CDR1 reads SGHRS; CDR2 reads YFSETQ. The V gene end was trimmed by 5 bases and the J gene end by 1 base; junction bases not matched to a gene: 3. CDR3 sequence reads: CASSGGGSYEQYF. The CDR3 coding sequence is TGCGCCAGCAGTGGGGGGGGTTCCTACGAGCAGTACTTC. The variable domain in full, completed from reference TRBV5-1 and TRBJ2-7, reads KAGVTQTPRYLIKTRGQQVTLSCSPISGHRSVSWYQQTPGQGLQFLFEYFSETQRNKGNFPGRFSGRQFSNSRSEMNVSTLELGDSALYLCASSGGGSYEQYFGPGTRLTVT.

This clonotype was recorded a few times. The rearrangement uses TRBV3-1 and TRBJ1-3; perhaps TRBD1 as D (6 bases). This CDR3 contains 15 residues. Trimming stripped 3 bases from V and 2 bases from J, with 11 bases between. Germline V gene sequence: CDR1 LGHDT, CDR2 YNNKEL (reference sequence). The CDR3 sequence: CASSQSSGAGNTIYF. The CDR3 DNA is TGTGCCAGCAGCCAGTCTTCAGGGGCTGGAAACACCATATATTTT.

The chain carries TRBV20-1 and TRBJ1-4; D gene unclear. Germline assignment: CDR1 DFQATT and CDR2 SNEGSKA (reference sequence). The CDR3 consists of 15 residues. Between the trimmed V and J ends, which lost 0 bases and 4 bases, there was a span of 12 bases. CDR3 region: CSARDAPTDNEKLFF. The CDR3 region has the DNA TGCAGTGCTAGAGACGCCCCCACCGATAATGAAAAACTGTTTTTT.

The V and J genes are TRBV7-9 and TRBJ2-5; D is unresolved. CDR1 and CDR2 from the germline V gene are SEHNR and FQNEAQ (reference sequence). The V gene lost 3 bases and the J gene lost 2 bases, with 10 bases spanning the gap. This CDR3 contains 14 residues. The CDR3 sequence: CASSLKTPQETQYF. The CDR3 DNA sequence: TGTGCCAGCAGCTTGAAAACTCCACAAGAGACCCAGTACTTC.

This clonotype was picked up many times. The chain carries TRBV10-2 and TRBJ2-3; the D gene is possibly TRBD1 (6 bases). The CDR3 runs to 13 residues. The germline gives CDR1 WSHSY, CDR2 SAAADI. Trimming left V 10 bases short and J 4 bases short, with 15 bases between. The CDR3 nucleotides read TGCGCCACCACACAGGGTCCGGCAGATACGCAGTATTTT. Translated: CATTQGPADTQYF.

This clonotype was detected only a few times. This sequence joins TRBV10-3 and TRBJ1-4, with 9 bases that match TRBD1. Unmatched junction bases numbered 5, after V lost 1 base and J lost 8 bases. CDR1 ENHRY and CDR2 SYGVKD come from the germline V gene. CDR3 size: 15 residues. Here the CDR3 DNA reads TGTGCCATCAGTGAGTTGACAGGGGGAGAGGAAAAACTGTTTTTT. The encoded protein is CAISELTGGEEKLFF.

This rearrangement joins TRBV3-1 to TRBJ2-3; D remains ambiguous. Germline V CDR1 and CDR2: LGHDT, YNNKEL (reference sequence). V dropped 1 base and J dropped 4 bases, with 9 bases sitting between them. The CDR3 has 14 residues. CDR3 protein: CASSQVRSADTQYF. The DNA of the CDR3 is TGTGCCAGCAGCCAAGTGCGGTCCGCAGATACGCAGTATTTT.

The gene calls are TRBV1 and TRBJ2-1; the tabulated D call, TRBD2, remains unverified against the DNA. TRBV1 is reported as a pseudogene. The CDR3 consists of 15 residues. Written as DNA, the CDR3 is TGCACCAGCAGCGAGGAACTAGCGGTGTACAATGAGCAGTTCTTC. This translates into CTSSEELAVYNEQFF.

This clonotype has just a few counts. The V and J genes are TRBV10-3 and TRBJ2-2, with TRBD2 identical over 8 bases. The CDR3 is 13 amino acids. From germline, CDR1 is ENHRY and CDR2 SYGVKD. Germline trimming cut 9 bases from V and 3 bases from J; bases unmatched to any gene: 3. For the CDR3, the DNA is TGTGCCATGAGGCGGGAGGACACCGGGGAGCTGTTTTTT. It is translated as CAMRREDTGELFF.

This clonotype was counted only a few times. The chain is built from TRBV2 and TRBJ1-1; 7 nucleotides align to TRBD1. Per the germline V gene, CDR1 is SNHLY and CDR2 is FYNNEI. The ends lost 0 bases at V and 0 bases at J; junction bases unmatched: 4. The length of the CDR3 is 16 residues. The CDR3 nucleotides are TGTGCCAGCAGTGAAGCGCTTCAGGGGGTGAACACTGAAGCTTTCTTT. This codes for CASSEALQGVNTEAFF.

The chain recombines TRBV5-1 with TRBJ2-7; maybe TRBD1 (6 bases). Germline CDR1 reads SGHRS; CDR2 reads YFSETQ. V was trimmed by 7 bases and J by 6 bases, leaving 17 bases between them. This CDR3 has 13 residues. The CDR3 DNA is TGCGCCAGCGCGTCAGGGGATCTGACCGAGCAGTACTTC. Protein sequence: CASASGDLTEQYF.

The CDR3 bases are TGCGCCAGCAGCCAATTGGGGCCAGGGGGCTTCGAGCAGTTCTTC. Amino acids: CASSQLGPGGFEQFF. J is TRBJ2-1 and V is TRBV4-1; 8 bases agree with TRBD1. The V and J ends lost 2 bases and 10 bases, in that order; junction bases with no gene match: 10. This CDR3 spans 15 amino acids. Germline CDR1 MGHRA, CDR2 YSYEKL.

The rearrangement joins TRBV20-1 to TRBJ2-7; D may be TRBD1 or TRBD2 (5 bases each). The CDR3 is 20 amino acids. Between the trimmed V and J ends, which lost 0 bases and 0 bases, there was a span of 27 bases. The germline gives CDR1 DFQATT, CDR2 SNEGSKA (reference sequence). The CDR3 DNA follows: TGCAGTGCTAGAGACTTATTTGGGGGTTTCCTACCCGGGGTCTCCTACGAGCAGTACTTC. It translates to CSARDLFGGFLPGVSYEQYF.